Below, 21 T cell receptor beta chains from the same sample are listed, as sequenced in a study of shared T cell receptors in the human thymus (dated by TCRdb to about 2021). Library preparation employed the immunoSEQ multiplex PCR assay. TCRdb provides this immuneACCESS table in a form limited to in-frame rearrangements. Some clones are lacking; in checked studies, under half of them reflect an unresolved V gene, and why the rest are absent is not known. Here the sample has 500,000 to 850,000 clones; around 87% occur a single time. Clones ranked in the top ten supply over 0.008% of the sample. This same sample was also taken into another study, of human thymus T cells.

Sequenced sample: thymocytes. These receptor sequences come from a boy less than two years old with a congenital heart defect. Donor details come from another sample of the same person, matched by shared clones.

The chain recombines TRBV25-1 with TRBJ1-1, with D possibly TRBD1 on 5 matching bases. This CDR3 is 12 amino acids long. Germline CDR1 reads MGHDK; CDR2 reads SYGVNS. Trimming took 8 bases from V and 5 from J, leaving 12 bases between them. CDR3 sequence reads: CASGAGGTEAFF. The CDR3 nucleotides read TGTGCCAGCGGGGCGGGGGGAACTGAAGCTTTCTTT.

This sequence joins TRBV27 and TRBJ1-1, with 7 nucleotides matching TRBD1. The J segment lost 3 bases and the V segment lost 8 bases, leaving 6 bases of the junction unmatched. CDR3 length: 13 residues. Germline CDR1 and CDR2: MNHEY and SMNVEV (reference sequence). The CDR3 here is CASPTGSHTEAFF. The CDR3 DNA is TGTGCCAGCCCGACAGGGAGCCACACTGAAGCTTTCTTT.

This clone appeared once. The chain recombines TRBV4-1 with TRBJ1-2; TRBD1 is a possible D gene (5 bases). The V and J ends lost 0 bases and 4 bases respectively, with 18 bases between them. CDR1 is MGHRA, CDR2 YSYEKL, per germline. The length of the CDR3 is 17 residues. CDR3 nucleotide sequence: TGCGCCAGCAGCCAAGATAAGACGGGGGTCCTCTCCTATGGCTACACCTTC. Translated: CASSQDKTGVLSYGYTF.

Here the CDR3 DNA reads TGTGCCAGCAGCTTAATAGGGGGGACAGCCCAAGAGACCCAGTACTTC. This sequence encodes CASSLIGGTAQETQYF. The genes are TRBV7-2 and TRBJ2-5; TRBD1 is a possible D gene (7 bases). Germline lookup yields CDR1 SGHTA and CDR2 FQGNSA. The CDR3 length is 16 residues. V was trimmed by 2 bases and J by 1 base, leaving 14 bases between them.

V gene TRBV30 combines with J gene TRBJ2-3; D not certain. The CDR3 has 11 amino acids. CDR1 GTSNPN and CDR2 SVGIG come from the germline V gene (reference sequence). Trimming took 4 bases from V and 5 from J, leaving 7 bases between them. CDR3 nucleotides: TGTGCCTGGATTAATCGAGATACGCAGTATTTT. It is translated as CAWINRDTQYF. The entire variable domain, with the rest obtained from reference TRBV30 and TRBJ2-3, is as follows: SQTIHQWPATLVQPVGSPLSLECTVEGTSNPNLYWYRQAAGRGLQLLFYSVGIGQISSEVPQNLSASRPQDRQFILSSKKLLLSDSGFYLCAWINRDTQYFGPGTRLTVL.

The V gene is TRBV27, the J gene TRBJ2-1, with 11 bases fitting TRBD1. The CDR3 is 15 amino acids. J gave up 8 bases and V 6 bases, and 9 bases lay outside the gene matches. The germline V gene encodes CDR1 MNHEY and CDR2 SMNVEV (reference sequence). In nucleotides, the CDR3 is TGTGCCAGCAGAACCGGGACAGGGGGGCTCGATGAGCAGTTCTTC. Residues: CASRTGTGGLDEQFF.

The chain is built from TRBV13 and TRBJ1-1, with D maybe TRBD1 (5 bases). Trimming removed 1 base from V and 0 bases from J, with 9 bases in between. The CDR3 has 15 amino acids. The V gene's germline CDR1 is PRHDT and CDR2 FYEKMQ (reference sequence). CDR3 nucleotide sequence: TGTGCCAGCAGCTTAGTAAGACAGATGAACACTGAAGCTTTCTTT. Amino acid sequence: CASSLVRQMNTEAFF.

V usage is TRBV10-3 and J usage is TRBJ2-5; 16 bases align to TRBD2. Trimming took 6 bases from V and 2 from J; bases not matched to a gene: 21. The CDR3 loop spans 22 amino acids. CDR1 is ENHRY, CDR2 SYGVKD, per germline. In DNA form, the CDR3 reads TGTGCCATCAGCGACGGACAGACGGGACTAGCGGGGGGGCACTTAACTCAAGAGACCCAGTACTTC. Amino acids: CAISDGQTGLAGGHLTQETQYF.

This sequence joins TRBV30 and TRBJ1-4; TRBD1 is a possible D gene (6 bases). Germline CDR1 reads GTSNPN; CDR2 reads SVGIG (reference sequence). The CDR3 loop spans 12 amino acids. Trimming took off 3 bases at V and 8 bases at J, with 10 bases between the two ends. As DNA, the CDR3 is TGTGCCTGGAGACAGGGTTACGAAAAACTGTTTTTT. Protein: CAWRQGYEKLFF.

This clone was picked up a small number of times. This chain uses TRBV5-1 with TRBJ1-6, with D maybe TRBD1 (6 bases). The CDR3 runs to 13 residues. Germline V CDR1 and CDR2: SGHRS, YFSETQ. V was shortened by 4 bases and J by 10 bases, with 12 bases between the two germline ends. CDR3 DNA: TGCGCCAGCAGCCCAGGGGTTCTGTCACCCCTCCACTTT. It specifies CASSPGVLSPLHF.

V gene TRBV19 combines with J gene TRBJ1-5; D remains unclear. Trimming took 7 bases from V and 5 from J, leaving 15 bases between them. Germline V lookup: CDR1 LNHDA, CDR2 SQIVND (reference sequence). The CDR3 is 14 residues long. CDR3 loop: CASNAGLRHQPQHF. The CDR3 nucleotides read TGTGCCAGTAACGCTGGACTGCGTCATCAGCCCCAGCATTTT.

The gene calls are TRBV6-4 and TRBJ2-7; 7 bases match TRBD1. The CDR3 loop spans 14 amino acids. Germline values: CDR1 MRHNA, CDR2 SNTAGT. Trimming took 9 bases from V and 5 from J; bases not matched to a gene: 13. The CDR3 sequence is CARRGPQGENEQYF. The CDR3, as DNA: TGTGCCAGAAGGGGGCCCCAGGGAGAAAACGAGCAGTACTTC.

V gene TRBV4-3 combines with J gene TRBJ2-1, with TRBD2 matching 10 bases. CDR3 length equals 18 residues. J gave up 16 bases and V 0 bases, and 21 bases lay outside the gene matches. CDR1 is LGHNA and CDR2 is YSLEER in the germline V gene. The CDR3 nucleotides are TGCGCCAGCAGCCAAGAATTAGCCCCAACGAGGAGCGGGGGGGCGGAATTCTTC. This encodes CASSQELAPTRSGGAEFF.

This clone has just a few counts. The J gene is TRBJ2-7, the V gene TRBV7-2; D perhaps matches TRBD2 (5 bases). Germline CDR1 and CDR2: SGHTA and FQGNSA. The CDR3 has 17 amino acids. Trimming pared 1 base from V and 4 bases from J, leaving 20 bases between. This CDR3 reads CASSLEAFPADFYEQYF. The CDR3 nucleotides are TGTGCCAGCAGCTTAGAAGCGTTCCCAGCGGATTTTTACGAGCAGTACTTC.

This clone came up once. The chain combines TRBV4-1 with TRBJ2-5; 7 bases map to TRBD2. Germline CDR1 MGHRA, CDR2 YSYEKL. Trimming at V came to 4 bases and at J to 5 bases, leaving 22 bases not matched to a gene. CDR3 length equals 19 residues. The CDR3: CASSPPGVAGPPGAETQYF. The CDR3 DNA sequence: TGCGCCAGCAGCCCCCCGGGGGTAGCGGGCCCTCCCGGGGCGGAGACCCAGTACTTC.

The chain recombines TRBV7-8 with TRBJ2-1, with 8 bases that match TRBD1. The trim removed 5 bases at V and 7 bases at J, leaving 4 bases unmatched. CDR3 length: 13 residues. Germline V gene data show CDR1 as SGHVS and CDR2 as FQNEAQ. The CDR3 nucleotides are TGTGCCAGCAGCCTCACAGGGGGGAATGAGCAGTTCTTC. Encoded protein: CASSLTGGNEQFF. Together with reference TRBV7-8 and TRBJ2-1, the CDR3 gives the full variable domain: GAGVSQSPRYKVAKRGQDVALRCDPISGHVSLFWYQQALGQGPEFLTYFQNEAQLDKSGLPSDRFFAERPEGSVSTLKIQRTQQEDSAVYLCASSLTGGNEQFFGPGTRLTVL.

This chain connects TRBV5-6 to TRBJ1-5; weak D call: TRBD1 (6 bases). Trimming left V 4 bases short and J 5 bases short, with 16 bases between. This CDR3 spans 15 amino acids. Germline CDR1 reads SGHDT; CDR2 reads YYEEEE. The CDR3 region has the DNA TGTGCCAGCAGCGTCCGGACAGCCCCGGATCAGCCCCAGCATTTT. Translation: CASSVRTAPDQPQHF.

The CDR3 protein is CASSQDFRGTEAFF. CDR3 nucleotide sequence: TGCGCCAGCAGCCAAGATTTCAGGGGGACTGAAGCTTTCTTT. The V and J genes are TRBV4-1 and TRBJ1-1; 7 bases map to TRBD1. Germline V CDR1 and CDR2: MGHRA, YSYEKL. With V trimmed by 0 bases and J by 5 bases, 3 bases remained unmatched. The CDR3 runs 14 residues.

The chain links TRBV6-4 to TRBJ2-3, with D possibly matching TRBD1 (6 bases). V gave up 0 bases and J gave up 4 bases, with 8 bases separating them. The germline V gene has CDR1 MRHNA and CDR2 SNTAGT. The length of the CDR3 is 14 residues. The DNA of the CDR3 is TGTGCCAGCAGTGACTCTGCAGGGGCAGATACGCAGTATTTT. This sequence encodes CASSDSAGADTQYF.

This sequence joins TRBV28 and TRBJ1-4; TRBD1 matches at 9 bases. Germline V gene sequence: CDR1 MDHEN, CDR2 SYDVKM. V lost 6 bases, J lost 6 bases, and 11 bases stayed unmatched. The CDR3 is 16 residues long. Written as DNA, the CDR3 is TGTGCCAGCAGAACTCAGGACCGGGACAGGGATGAAAAACTGTTTTTT. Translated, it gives CASRTQDRDRDEKLFF. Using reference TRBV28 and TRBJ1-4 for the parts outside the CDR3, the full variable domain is DVKVTQSSRYLVKRTGEKVFLECVQDMDHENMFWYRQDPGLGLRLIYFSYDVKMKEKGDIPEGYSVSREKKERFSLILESASTNQTSMYLCASRTQDRDRDEKLFFGSGTQLSVL.

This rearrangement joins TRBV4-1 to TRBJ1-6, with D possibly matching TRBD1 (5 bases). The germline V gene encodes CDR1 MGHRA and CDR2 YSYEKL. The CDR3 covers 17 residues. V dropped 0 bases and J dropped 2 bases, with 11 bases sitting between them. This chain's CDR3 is CASSQETGRAYNSPLHF. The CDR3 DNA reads TGCGCCAGCAGCCAAGAAACAGGACGTGCCTATAATTCACCCCTCCACTTT.